These T cell receptor beta chains were read from a single sample in a study of blood T cells in healthy people across ages. MiXCR was run by TCRdb on the 5' RACE reads, yielding one entry per CDR3 protein. The top ten hold roughly 10% of the sample, which has approximately 900,000 distinct CDR3 sequences, under 35% seen once. These records were also assigned to another study, of T cells of mothers and their children.

Sequenced: blood. Receptors were obtained from a woman aged 40 to 50 in good health. Both conserved end residues are part of each CDR3. Each record gives: clone size, J gene, V gene, D gene, CDR3 DNA, CDR3 protein. D genes are given only for firm matches. A clone size is listed for some rows: how often the clone was seen (once, few, many), or a class if it is expanded.

>-|TRBJ1-2|TRBV6-6|TRBD1
TGTGCCAGCAGTCTTCCAGGGGGGACTAACTATGGCTACACCTTC
CASSLPGGTNYGYTF
>-|TRBJ1-4|TRBV20-1|-
TGCAGTGCTAGCGGGGCGGGCACCCCACGCGGACTGTTTTTT
CSASGAGTPRGLFF
>few|TRBJ2-5|TRBV7-6|TRBD2
TGTGCCAGCAGCTTAGTAGGGACTAGCGGGGGGCCCAGGACCCAGTACTTC
CASSLVGTSGGPRTQYF
>few|TRBJ2-7|TRBV12-3/TRBV12-4|TRBD1
TGTGCCAGCATCGAGGGGGCCGACACCTACGAGCAGTACTTC
CASIEGADTYEQYF
>-|TRBJ2-1|TRBV3-1|TRBD1
TGTGCCAGCAGCCCCGACTACAGGGGGCCCCAGAATGAGCAGTTCTTC
CASSPDYRGPQNEQFF
>-|TRBJ2-4|TRBV20-1|-
TGCAGTGCTAGAGTAGTCGGACCTCGGGACAATGAGCAGTACTTC
CSARVVGPRDNEQYF
>many|TRBJ2-7|TRBV7-2|-
TGTGCCAGCAGCTCCCAGCTGACTGATTACGAGCAGTACTTC
CASSSQLTDYEQYF
>many|TRBJ1-5|TRBV7-3|-
TGTGCCAGCAGCTCCCTGGGGTCTAGCAATCAGCCCCAGCATTTT
CASSSLGSSNQPQHF
>many|TRBJ2-1|TRBV6-5|-
TGTGCCAGCAGTTACGGGCAAGGTGAGCAGTTCTTC
CASSYGQGEQFF
>many|TRBJ1-6|TRBV20-1|-
TGCAGTGCTAGAGGGCAGCTTGATAATTCACCCCTCCACTTT
CSARGQLDNSPLHF
>few|TRBJ2-3|TRBV11-2|-
TGTGCCAGCAGCTTAGATCAAGCGTTTGGGGCGGGGGCGATCACAGATACGCAGTATTTT
CASSLDQAFGAGAITDTQYF
>few|TRBJ1-2|TRBV5-1|-
TGCGCCAGCAGCTTGGAGCGGACTCGAGGCTACACCTTC
CASSLERTRGYTF
>-|TRBJ2-5|TRBV2|TRBD2
TGTGCCAGCAACCTAAACGGGGGGGCAGGGGAGACCCAGTACTTC
CASNLNGGAGETQYF
>-|TRBJ1-1|TRBV12-3/TRBV12-4|-
TGTGCCAGCAGTTTAGGGATTACGGCTGAAGCTTTCTTT
CASSLGITAEAFF
>many|TRBJ1-2|TRBV29-1|-
TGCAGCGAATTGTCGGGTAATGGCTACACCTTC
CSELSGNGYTF
>few|TRBJ2-7|TRBV28|TRBD2
TGTGCCAGCAGTTTTCCGGGACTAGCGACTGGAGGGCAGTACTTC
CASSFPGLATGGQYF
>-|TRBJ2-7|TRBV7-9|TRBD1
TGTGCCAGCAGCTTCCCAGGACAGGGGGACGAGCAGTACTTC
CASSFPGQGDEQYF
>-|TRBJ1-1|TRBV29-1|-
TGCAGCGTTGCACGCGTTCAGAGATGGACGATGAACACTGAAGCTTTCTTT
CSVARVQRWTMNTEAFF
>once|TRBJ2-7|TRBV6-6|TRBD2
TGTGCCAGTCAAGTGGGTAGCGGGAGTCCCGAGCAGTACTTC
CASQVGSGSPEQYF
>-|TRBJ2-7|TRBV3-1|TRBD2
TGTGCCAGCAGCCAAGAAACTAGCGGGGTACCCCACGAGCAGTACTTC
CASSQETSGVPHEQYF
>-|TRBJ2-4|TRBV3-1|-
TGTGCCAGCAGCCAAAGACGGGCCTCGGGCAAAAACATTCAGTACTTC
CASSQRRASGKNIQYF
>few|TRBJ1-2|TRBV2|-
TGTGCCAGCAGTGGAGAGACAGTCTATGGCTACACCTTC
CASSGETVYGYTF
>many|TRBJ2-5|TRBV5-5|-
TGTGCCAGCAGCTTTCGGGGGGCCCCAGAGACCCAGTACTTC
CASSFRGAPETQYF
>few|TRBJ2-3|TRBV11-2|TRBD2
TGTGCCAGCAGCCCCGGGGGGGGGCTTTCTGGCACAGATACGCAGTATTTT
CASSPGGGLSGTDTQYF
>many|TRBJ2-7|TRBV20-1|-
TGCAGTGTTAATAACTACGAGCAGTACTTC
CSVNNYEQYF
>few|TRBJ1-2|TRBV29-1|-
TGCAGCGCCGGGACAAACTATGGCTACACCTTC
CSAGTNYGYTF